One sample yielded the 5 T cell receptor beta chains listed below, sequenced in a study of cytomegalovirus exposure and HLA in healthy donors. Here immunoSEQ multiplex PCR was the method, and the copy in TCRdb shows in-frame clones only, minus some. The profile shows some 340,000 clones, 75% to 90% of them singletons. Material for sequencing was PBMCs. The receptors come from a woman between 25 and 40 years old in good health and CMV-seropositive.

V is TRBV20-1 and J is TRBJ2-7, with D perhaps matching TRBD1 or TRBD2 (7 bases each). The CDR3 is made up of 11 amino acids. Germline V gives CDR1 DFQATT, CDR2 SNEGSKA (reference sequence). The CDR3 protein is CRARGGYEQYF. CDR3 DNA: TGCAGGGCCAGGGGGGGGTACGAGCAGTACTTC.

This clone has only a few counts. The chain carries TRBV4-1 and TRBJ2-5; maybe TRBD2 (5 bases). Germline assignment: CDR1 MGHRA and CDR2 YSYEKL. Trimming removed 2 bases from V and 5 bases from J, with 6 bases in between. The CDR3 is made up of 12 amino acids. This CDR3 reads CASSQTGETQYF. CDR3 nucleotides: TGCGCCAGCAGCCAAACGGGGGAGACCCAGTACTTC.

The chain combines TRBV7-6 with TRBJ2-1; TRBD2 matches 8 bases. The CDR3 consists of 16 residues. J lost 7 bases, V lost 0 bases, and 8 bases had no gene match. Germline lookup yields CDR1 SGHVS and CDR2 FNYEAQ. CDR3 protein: CASSLAPGREGNEQFF. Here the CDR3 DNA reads TGTGCCAGCAGCTTAGCGCCGGGCCGGGAGGGTAATGAGCAGTTCTTC.

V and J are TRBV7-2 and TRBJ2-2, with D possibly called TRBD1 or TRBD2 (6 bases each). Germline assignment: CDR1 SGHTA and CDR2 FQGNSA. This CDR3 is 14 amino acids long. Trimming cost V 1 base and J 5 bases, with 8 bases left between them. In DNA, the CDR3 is TGTGCCAGCAGCTTAGGCGGGACAACCGGGGAGCTGTTTTTT. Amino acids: CASSLGGTTGELFF. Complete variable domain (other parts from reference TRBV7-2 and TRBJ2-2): GAGVSQSPSNKVTEKGKDVELRCDPISGHTALYWYRQSLGQGLEFLIYFQGNSAPDKSGLPSDRFSAERTGGSVSTLTIQRTQQEDSAVYLCASSLGGTTGELFFGEGSRLTVL.

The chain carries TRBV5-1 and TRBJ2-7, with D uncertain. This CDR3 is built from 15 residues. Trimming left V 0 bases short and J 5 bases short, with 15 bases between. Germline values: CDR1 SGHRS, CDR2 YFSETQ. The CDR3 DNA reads TGCGCCAGCAGCTTGGGGGCAATAACACCACACGAGCAGTACTTC. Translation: CASSLGAITPHEQYF. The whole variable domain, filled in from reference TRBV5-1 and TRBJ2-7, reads KAGVTQTPRYLIKTRGQQVTLSCSPISGHRSVSWYQQTPGQGLQFLFEYFSETQRNKGNFPGRFSGRQFSNSRSEMNVSTLELGDSALYLCASSLGAITPHEQYFGPGTRLTVT.